Included here is one T cell receptor beta chain sequence, with context. Its antigen is not identified. Trimming pared 8 bases from V and 5 bases from J, leaving 18 bases between. CDR3 length: 15 amino acids. CDR1 is SNHLY and CDR2 is FYNNEI in the germline V gene. The sample belongs to a study of cytomegalovirus exposure and HLA in healthy donors. Broader study findings: In a later analysis, first-cohort TCR clusters were found to tend to co-occur in the 100 to 150 validation repertoires. The investigators catalogued 150 or so TCR beta chains as cytomegalovirus-associated.

The donors were members of the approximately 130-subject validation cohort (separate from the approximately 670-subject first cohort). Profiling relied on immunoSEQ multiplex PCR, and the TCRdb table lists in-frame clones only, not all of them. The table includes over 150,000 clones, nearly 90% detected once. The material sequenced was PBMCs. The origin of this receptor is a woman in her late teens or twenties in good health and CMV-seropositive. V usage is TRBV2 and J usage is TRBJ2-2; D may be TRBD2 (6 bases). Here the CDR3 reads CASSVTGVRTGELFF. In DNA form, the CDR3 reads TGTGCCAGCTCCGTGACGGGAGTGCGAACCGGGGAGCTGTTTTTT.